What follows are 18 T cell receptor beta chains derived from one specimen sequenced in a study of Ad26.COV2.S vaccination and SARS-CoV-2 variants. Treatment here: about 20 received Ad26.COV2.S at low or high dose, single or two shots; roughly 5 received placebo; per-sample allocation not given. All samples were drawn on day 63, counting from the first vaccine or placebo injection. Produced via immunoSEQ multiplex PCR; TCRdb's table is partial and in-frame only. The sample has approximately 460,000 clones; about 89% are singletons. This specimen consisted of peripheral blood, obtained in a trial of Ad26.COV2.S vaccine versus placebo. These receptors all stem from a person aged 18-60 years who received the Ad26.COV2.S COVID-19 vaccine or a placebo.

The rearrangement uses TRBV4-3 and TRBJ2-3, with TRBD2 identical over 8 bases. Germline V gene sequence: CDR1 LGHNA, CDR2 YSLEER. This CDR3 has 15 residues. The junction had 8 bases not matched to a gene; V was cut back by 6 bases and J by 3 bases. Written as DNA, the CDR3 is TGCGCCAGCAGTCACACCCGCGGGAGGACAGATACGCAGTATTTT. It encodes CASSHTRGRTDTQYF.

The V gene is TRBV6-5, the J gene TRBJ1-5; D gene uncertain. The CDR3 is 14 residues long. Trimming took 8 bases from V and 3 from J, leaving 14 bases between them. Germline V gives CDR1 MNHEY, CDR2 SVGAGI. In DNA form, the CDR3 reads TGTGCCAGCCAAAGCGCGGGGTTCAATCAGCCCCAGCATTTT. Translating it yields CASQSAGFNQPQHF.

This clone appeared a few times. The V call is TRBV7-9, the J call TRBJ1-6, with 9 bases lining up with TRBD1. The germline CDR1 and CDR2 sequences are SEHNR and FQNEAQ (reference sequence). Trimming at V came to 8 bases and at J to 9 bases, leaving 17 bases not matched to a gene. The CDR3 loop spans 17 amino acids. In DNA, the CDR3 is TGTGCCAGCGCGACGGGGATCGGACAGGGGCACGGTTCACCCCTCCACTTT. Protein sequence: CASATGIGQGHGSPLHF.

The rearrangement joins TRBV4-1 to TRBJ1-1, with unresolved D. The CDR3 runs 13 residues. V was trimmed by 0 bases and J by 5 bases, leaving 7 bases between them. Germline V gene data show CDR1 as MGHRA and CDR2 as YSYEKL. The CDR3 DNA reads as TGCGCCAGCAGCCAAGATGTACGAACTGAAGCTTTCTTT. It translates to CASSQDVRTEAFF.

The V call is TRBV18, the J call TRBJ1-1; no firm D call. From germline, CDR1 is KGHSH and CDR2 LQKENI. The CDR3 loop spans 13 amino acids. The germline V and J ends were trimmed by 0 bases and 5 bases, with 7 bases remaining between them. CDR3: CASSPPEPTEAFF. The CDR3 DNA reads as TGTGCCAGCTCACCACCCGAACCAACTGAAGCTTTCTTT. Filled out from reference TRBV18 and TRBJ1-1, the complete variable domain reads NAGVMQNPRHLVRRRGQEARLRCSPMKGHSHVYWYRQLPEEGLKFMVYLQKENIIDESGMPKERFSAEFPKEGPSILRIQQVVRGDSAAYFCASSPPEPTEAFFGQGTRLTVV.

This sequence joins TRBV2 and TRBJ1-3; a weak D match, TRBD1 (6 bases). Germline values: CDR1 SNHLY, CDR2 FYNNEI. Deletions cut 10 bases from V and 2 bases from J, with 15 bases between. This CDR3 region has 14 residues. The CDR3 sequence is CATRFGQTGNTIYF. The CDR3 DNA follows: TGTGCCACCCGCTTTGGACAGACTGGAAACACCATATATTTT.

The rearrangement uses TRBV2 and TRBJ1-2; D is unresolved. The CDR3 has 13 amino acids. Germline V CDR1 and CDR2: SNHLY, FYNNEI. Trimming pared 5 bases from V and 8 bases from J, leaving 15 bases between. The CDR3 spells CASSLVGPGGYTF. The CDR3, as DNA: TGTGCCAGCAGTCTCGTTGGTCCTGGGGGCTACACCTTC.

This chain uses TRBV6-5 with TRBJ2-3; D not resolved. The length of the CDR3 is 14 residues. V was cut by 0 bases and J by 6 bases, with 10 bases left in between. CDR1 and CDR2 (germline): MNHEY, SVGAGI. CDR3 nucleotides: TGTGCCAGCAGTTACTCCCTTCCCGGGGATACGCAGTATTTT. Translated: CASSYSLPGDTQYF.

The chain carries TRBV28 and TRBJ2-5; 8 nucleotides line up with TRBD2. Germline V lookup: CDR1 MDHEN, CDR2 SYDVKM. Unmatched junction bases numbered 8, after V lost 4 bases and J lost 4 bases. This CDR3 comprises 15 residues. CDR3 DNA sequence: TGTGCCAGCAGTTCCCCCGGGACTAGTGGAGAGACCCAGTACTTC. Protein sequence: CASSSPGTSGETQYF.

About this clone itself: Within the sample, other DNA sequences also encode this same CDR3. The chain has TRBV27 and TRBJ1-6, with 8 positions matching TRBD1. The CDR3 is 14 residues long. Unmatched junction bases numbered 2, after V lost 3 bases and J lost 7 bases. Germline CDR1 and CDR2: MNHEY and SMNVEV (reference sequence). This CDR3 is CASSFDRGNSPLHF. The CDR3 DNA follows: TGTGCCAGCAGTTTTGACAGGGGAAATTCACCCCTCCACTTT.

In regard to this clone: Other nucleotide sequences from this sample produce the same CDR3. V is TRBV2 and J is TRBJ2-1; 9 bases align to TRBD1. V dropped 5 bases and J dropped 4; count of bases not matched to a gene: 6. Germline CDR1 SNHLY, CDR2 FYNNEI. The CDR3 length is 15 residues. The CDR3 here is CASSPGTGSYNEQFF. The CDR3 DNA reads TGTGCCAGCAGTCCCGGGACAGGGTCTTACAATGAGCAGTTCTTC. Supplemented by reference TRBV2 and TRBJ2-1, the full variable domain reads EPEVTQTPSHQVTQMGQEVILRCVPISNHLYFYWYRQILGQKVEFLVSFYNNEISEKSEIFDDQFSVERPDGSNFTLKIRSTKLEDSAMYFCASSPGTGSYNEQFFGPGTRLTVL.

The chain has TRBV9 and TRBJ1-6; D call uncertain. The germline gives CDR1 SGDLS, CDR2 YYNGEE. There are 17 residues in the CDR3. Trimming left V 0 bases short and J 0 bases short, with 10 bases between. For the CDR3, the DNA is TGTGCCAGCAGCGTAGACGGGTCGAGCTCCTATAATTCACCCCTCCACTTT. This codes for CASSVDGSSSYNSPLHF.

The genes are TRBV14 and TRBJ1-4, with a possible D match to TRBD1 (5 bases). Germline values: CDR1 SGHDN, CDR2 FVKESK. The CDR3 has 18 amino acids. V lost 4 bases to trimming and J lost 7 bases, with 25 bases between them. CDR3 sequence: CASSPSPGKSLTSEKLFF. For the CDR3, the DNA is TGTGCCAGCAGCCCATCGCCAGGGAAATCGTTAACAAGTGAAAAACTGTTTTTT.

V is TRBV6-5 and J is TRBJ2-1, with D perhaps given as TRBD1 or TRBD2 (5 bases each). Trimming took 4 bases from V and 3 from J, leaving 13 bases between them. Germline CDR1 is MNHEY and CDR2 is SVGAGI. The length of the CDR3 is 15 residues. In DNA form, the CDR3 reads TGTGCCAGCAGTTGGGGGACGGTCGACTACAATGAGCAGTTCTTC. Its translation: CASSWGTVDYNEQFF.

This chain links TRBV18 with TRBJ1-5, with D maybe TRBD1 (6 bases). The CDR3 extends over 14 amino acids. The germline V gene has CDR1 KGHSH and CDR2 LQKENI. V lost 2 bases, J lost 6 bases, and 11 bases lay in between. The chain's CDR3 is CASSPGGAFQPQHF. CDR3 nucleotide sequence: TGTGCCAGCTCACCAGGGGGCGCATTTCAGCCCCAGCATTTT.

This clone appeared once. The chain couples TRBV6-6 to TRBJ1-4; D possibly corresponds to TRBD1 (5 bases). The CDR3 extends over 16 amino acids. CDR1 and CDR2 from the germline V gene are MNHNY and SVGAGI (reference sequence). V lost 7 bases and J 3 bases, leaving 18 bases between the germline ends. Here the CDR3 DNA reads TGTGCCAGCACCTGGGGGTGGGGAGGGGCTAATGAAAAACTGTTTTTT. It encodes CASTWGWGGANEKLFF.

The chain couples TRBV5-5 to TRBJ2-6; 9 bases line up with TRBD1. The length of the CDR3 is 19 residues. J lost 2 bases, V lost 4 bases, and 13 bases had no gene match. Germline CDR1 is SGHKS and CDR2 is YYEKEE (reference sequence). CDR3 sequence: CASSPGQGTTGPGANVLTF. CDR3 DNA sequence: TGTGCCAGCAGCCCGGGACAGGGAACCACTGGCCCTGGGGCCAACGTCCTGACTTTC.

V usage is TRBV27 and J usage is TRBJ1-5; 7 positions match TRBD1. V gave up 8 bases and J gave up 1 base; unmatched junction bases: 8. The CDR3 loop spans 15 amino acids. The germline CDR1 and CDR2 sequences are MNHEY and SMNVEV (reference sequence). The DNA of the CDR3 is TGTGCCAGCCTACCGACAGGGATAAGCAATCAGCCCCAGCATTTT. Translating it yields CASLPTGISNQPQHF.